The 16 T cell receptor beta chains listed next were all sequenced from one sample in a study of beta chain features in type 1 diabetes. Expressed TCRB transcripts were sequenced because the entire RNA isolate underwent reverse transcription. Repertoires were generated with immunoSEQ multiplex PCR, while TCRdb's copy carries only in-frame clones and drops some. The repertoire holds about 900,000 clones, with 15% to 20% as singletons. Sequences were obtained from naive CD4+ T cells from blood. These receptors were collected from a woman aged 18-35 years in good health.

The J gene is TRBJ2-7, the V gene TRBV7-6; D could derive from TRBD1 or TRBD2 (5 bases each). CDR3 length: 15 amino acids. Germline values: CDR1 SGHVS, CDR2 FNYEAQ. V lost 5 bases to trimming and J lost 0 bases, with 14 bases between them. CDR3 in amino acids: CASSVGPLSSYEQYF. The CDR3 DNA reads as TGTGCCAGCAGCGTGGGACCCCTGAGCTCCTACGAGCAGTACTTC.

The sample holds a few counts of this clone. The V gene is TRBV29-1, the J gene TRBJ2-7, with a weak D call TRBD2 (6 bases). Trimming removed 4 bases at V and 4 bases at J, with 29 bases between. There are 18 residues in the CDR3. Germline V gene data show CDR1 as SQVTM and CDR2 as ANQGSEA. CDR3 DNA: TGCAGCGTTGTTGGGATACCGGGAGCTATGAGGGTTCGGTACGAGCAGTACTTC. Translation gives CSVVGIPGAMRVRYEQYF.

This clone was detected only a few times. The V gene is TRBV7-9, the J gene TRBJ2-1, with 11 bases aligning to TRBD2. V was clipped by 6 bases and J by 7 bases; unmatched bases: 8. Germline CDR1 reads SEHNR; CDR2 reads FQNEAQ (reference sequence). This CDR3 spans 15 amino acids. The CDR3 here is CASSLTSGGLNEQFF. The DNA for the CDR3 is TGTGCCAGCAGTCTTACTAGCGGGGGTTTGAATGAGCAGTTCTTC.

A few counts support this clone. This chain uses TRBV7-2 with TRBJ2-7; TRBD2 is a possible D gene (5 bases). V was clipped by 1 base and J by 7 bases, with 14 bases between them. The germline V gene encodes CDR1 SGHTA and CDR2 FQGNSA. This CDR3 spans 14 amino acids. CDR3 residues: CASSLGVGSGEQYF. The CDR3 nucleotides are TGTGCCAGCAGCTTAGGAGTCGGATCGGGGGAGCAGTACTTC. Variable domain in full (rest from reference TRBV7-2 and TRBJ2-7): GAGVSQSPSNKVTEKGKDVELRCDPISGHTALYWYRQSLGQGLEFLIYFQGNSAPDKSGLPSDRFSAERTGGSVSTLTIQRTQQEDSAVYLCASSLGVGSGEQYFGPGTRLTVT.

The chain's CDR3 is CASSFRTGPTDTQYF. CDR3 sequence (DNA): TGTGCCAGCAGCTTCCGGACAGGGCCGACAGATACGCAGTATTTT. This chain joins TRBV7-2 and TRBJ2-3; 8 bases match TRBD1. In germline, CDR1 is SGHTA, CDR2 FQGNSA. V gave up 3 bases and J gave up 3 bases; unmatched junction bases: 5. This CDR3 has 15 amino acids.

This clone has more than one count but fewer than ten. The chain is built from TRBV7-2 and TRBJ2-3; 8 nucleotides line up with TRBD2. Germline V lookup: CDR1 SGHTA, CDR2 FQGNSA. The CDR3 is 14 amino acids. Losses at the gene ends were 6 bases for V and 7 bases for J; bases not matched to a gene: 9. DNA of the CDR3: TGTGCCAGCAGACCCACGGGAGGGAGTAATACGCAGTATTTT. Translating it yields CASRPTGGSNTQYF.

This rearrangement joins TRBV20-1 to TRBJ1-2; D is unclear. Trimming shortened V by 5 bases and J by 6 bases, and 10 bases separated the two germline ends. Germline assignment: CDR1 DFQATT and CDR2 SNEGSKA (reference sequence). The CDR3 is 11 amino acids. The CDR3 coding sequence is TGCAGTGCTCTAAGGACGGATGGCTACACCTTC. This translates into CSALRTDGYTF.

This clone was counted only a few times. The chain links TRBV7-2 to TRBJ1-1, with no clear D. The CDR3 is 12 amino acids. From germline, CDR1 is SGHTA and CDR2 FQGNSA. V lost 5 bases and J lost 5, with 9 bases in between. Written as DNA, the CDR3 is TGTGCCAGCAGCCCCGACGGGACTGAAGCTTTCTTT. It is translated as CASSPDGTEAFF.

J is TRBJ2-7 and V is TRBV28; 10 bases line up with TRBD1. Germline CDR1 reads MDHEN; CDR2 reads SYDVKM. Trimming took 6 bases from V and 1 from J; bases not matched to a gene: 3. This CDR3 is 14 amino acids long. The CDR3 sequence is CASRRTGGSYEQYF. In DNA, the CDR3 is TGTGCCAGCAGACGGACAGGGGGGTCCTACGAGCAGTACTTC.

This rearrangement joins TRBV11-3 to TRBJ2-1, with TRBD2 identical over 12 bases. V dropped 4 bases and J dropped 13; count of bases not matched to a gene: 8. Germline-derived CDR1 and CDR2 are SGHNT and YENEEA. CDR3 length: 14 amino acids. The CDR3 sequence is CASSSRTSGNLQFF. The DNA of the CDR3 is TGTGCCAGCAGCTCAAGGACTAGCGGGAATCTTCAGTTCTTC.

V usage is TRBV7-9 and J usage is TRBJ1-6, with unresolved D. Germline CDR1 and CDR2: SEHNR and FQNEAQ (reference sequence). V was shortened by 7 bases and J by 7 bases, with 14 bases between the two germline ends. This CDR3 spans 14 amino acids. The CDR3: CASTLVGVNSPLHF. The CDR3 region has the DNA TGTGCCAGCACCCTTGTTGGGGTCAATTCACCCCTCCACTTT.

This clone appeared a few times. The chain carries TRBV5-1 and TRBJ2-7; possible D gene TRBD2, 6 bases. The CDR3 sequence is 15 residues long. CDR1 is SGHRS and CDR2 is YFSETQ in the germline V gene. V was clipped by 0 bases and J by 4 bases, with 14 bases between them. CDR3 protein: CASSLAPGVQYEQYF. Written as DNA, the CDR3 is TGCGCCAGCAGCTTGGCTCCGGGAGTGCAGTACGAGCAGTACTTC.

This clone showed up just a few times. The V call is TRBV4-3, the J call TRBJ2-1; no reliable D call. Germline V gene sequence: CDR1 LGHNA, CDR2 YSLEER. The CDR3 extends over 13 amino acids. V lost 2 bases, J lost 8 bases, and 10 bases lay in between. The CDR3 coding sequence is TGCGCCAGCAGCCAAACGGGTTCTGATGAGCAGTTCTTC. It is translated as CASSQTGSDEQFF.

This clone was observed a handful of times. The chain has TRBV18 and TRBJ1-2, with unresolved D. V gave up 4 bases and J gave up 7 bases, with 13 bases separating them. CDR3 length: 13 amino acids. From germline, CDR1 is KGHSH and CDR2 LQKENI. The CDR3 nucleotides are TGTGCCAGCTCACGGACGCCGCCGGGTGGCTACACCTTC. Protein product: CASSRTPPGGYTF.

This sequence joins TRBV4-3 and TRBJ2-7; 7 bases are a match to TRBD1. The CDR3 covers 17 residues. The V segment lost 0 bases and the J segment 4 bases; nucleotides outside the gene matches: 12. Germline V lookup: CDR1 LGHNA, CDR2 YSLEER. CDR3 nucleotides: TGCGCCAGCAGCCAAGATTTTTTTGGGACAGTAAAATACGAGCAGTACTTC. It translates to CASSQDFFGTVKYEQYF.

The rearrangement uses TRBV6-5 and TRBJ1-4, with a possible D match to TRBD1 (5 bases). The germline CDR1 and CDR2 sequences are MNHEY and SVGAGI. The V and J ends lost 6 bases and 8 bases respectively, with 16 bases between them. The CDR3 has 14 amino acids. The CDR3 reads CASSPVWGSEKLFF. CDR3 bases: TGTGCCAGCAGCCCCGTTTGGGGCAGCGAAAAACTGTTTTTT.